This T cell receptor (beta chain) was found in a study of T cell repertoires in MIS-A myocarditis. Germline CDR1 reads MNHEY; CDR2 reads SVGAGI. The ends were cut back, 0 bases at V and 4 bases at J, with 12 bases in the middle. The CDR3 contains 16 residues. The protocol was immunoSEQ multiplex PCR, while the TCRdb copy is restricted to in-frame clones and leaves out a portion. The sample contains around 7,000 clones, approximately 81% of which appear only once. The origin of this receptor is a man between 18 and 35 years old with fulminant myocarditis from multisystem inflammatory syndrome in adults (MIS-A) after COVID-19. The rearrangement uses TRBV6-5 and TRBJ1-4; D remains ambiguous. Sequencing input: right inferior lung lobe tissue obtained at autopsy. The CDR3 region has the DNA TGTGCCAGCAGTTACTCGATGTGGACCGATAATGAAAAACTGTTTTTT. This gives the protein CASSYSMWTDNEKLFF.